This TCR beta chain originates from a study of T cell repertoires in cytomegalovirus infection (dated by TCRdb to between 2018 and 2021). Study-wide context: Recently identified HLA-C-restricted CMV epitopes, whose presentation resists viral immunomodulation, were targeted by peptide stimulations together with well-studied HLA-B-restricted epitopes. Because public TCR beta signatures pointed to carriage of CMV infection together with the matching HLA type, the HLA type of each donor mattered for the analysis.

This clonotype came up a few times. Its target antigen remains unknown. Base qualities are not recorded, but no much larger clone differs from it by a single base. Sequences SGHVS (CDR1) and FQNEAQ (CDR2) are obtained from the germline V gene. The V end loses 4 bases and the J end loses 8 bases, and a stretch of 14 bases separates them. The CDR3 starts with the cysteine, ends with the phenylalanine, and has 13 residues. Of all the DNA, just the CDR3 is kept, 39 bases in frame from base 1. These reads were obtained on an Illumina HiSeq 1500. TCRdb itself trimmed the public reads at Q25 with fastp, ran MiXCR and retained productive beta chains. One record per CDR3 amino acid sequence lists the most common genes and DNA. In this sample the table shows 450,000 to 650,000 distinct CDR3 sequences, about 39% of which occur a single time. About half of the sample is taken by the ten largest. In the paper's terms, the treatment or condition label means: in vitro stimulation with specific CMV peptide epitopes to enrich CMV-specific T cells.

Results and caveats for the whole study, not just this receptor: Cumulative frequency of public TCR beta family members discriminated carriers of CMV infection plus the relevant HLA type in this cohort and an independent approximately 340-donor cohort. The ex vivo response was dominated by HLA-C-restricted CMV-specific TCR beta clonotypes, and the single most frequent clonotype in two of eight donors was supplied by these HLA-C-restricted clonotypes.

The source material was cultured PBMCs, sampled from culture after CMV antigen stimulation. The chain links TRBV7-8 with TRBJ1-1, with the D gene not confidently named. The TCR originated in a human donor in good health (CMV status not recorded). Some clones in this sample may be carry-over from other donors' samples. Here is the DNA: TGTGCCAGCAGCTCCTTGAGAGGTGGGGAAGCTTTCTTT. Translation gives CASSSLRGGEAFF.